The 28 T cell receptor beta chains listed next were all sequenced from one sample in a study of memory CD4+ T cells and cytomegalovirus serostatus. The protocol was immunoSEQ multiplex PCR, while the TCRdb copy is restricted to in-frame clones and leaves out a portion. The sample contains around 49,000 clones, roughly 80% of which appear only once. Single viable CD3+CD4+CD8-CD45RO+ cells were sorted as the memory CD4+ T cells. Sample: memory CD4+ T cells from blood. The receptors derive from an adult in good health and CMV-seronegative.

V and J are TRBV7-9 and TRBJ2-1; D may be TRBD1 or TRBD2 (5 bases each). Trimming cost V 0 bases and J 5 bases, with 11 bases left between them. Germline CDR1 reads SEHNR; CDR2 reads FQNEAQ (reference sequence). This CDR3 has 15 residues. This CDR3 reads CASSLAGTPNNEQFF. Written as DNA, the CDR3 is TGTGCCAGCAGCTTAGCAGGGACCCCAAACAATGAGCAGTTCTTC.

The chain has TRBV28 and TRBJ2-7, with 8 bases lining up with TRBD2. V lost 8 bases, J lost 2 bases, and 5 bases stayed unmatched. The CDR3 length is 13 residues. CDR1 and CDR2 (germline): MDHEN, SYDVKM. The CDR3 region has the DNA TGTGCCAGCCGTAGCGGGGCCCCCTACGAGCAGTACTTC. Amino acid sequence: CASRSGAPYEQYF. The entire variable domain, with the rest obtained from reference TRBV28 and TRBJ2-7, is as follows: DVKVTQSSRYLVKRTGEKVFLECVQDMDHENMFWYRQDPGLGLRLIYFSYDVKMKEKGDIPEGYSVSREKKERFSLILESASTNQTSMYLCASRSGAPYEQYFGPGTRLTVT.

The chain joins TRBV10-3 to TRBJ2-7; the D gene is possibly TRBD2 (6 bases). V lost 3 bases and J lost 0, with 12 bases in between. The CDR3 totals 15 residues. CDR1 and CDR2 from the germline V gene are ENHRY and SYGVKD. The CDR3 DNA is TGTGCCATCAGTGATGAGACTAGAATCTCCTACGAGCAGTACTTC. Translated, it gives CAISDETRISYEQYF.

The CDR3 region has the DNA TGTGCCAGCAACCGGGACCGACACTACGAGCAGTACTTC. Its protein product is CASNRDRHYEQYF. The rearrangement links TRBV2 to TRBJ2-7; D tentatively reads TRBD1 or TRBD2 (5 bases each). V lost 7 bases, J lost 3 bases, and 13 bases lay in between. The germline gives CDR1 SNHLY, CDR2 FYNNEI. This CDR3 is 13 amino acids long.

This sequence joins TRBV9 and TRBJ1-2; no clear D. Germline V gene lookup returns CDR1 SGDLS and CDR2 YYNGEE. This CDR3 contains 14 residues. Trimming removed 3 bases at V and 4 bases at J, with 13 bases between. The CDR3 spells CASSGASSSYGYTF. In nucleotides, the CDR3 is TGTGCCAGCAGCGGAGCGTCATCATCCTATGGCTACACCTTC. Full variable domain (outside the CDR3, taken from reference TRBV9 and TRBJ1-2): DSGVTQTPKHLITATGQRVTLRCSPRSGDLSVYWYQQSLDQGLQFLIQYYNGEERAKGNILERFSAQQFPDLHSELNLSSLELGDSALYFCASSGASSSYGYTFGSGTRLTVV.

The rearrangement links TRBV19 to TRBJ2-7; 8 bases are shared with TRBD2. V lost 10 bases to trimming and J lost 1 base; unmatched junction nucleotides: 9. CDR1 and CDR2 (germline): LNHDA, SQIVND (reference sequence). CDR3 length: 14 amino acids. Here the CDR3 reads CATSSGTLSYEQYF. DNA of the CDR3: TGTGCCACCAGTAGCGGGACGCTTTCCTACGAGCAGTACTTC.

The CDR3 nucleotides read TGTGCCACCAGCAGAGATTGGGTTCGGGATCAGCCCCAGCATTTT. The encoded protein is CATSRDWVRDQPQHF. The chain recombines TRBV15 with TRBJ1-5; no reliable D call. The CDR3 spans 15 residues. With 0 bases removed from V and 5 bases from J, the gap between germline ends came to 11 bases. CDR1 and CDR2 (germline): LNHNV, YYDKDF (reference sequence).

This clone was seen only once. The V gene is TRBV6-6, the J gene TRBJ2-7, with a tentative D call TRBD1 (6 bases). CDR1 is MNHNY, CDR2 SVGAGI, per germline (reference sequence). This CDR3 contains 16 residues. Trimming left V 6 bases short and J 0 bases short, with 18 bases between. The CDR3 sequence: CASSPPGGQSSYEQYF. The CDR3 DNA is TGTGCCAGCAGCCCGCCTGGTGGACAGAGCTCCTACGAGCAGTACTTC.

About this clone itself: Distinct nucleotide sequences in the sample also encode this CDR3. The chain has TRBV7-9 and TRBJ1-1; D is undetermined. The V and J ends lost 5 bases and 1 base respectively, with 11 bases between them. Germline V gene sequence: CDR1 SEHNR, CDR2 FQNEAQ (reference sequence). CDR3 length: 14 amino acids. The CDR3 region has the DNA TGTGCCAGCAGCCCTACCGTGGGGAACACTGAAGCTTTCTTT. Translation gives CASSPTVGNTEAFF. Full variable domain (remainder filled in from reference TRBV7-9 and TRBJ1-1): DTGVSQNPRHKITKRGQNVTFRCDPISEHNRLYWYRQTLGQGPEFLTYFQNEAQLEKSRLLSDRFSAERPKGSFSTLEIQRTEQGDSAMYLCASSPTVGNTEAFFGQGTRLTVV.

The rearrangement uses TRBV5-5 and TRBJ1-5; D might be TRBD1 (5 bases). The germline gives CDR1 SGHKS, CDR2 YYEKEE (reference sequence). V was trimmed by 1 base and J by 5 bases, leaving 7 bases between them. This CDR3 is 13 amino acids long. CDR3 nucleotide sequence: TGTGCCAGCAGCTTGACGGGGGATCAGCCCCAGCATTTT. This sequence encodes CASSLTGDQPQHF.

A note on this clone: This specimen includes other DNA sequences encoding the same CDR3. The chain links TRBV30 to TRBJ1-5; weak D call: TRBD1 (6 bases). Germline-derived CDR1 and CDR2 are GTSNPN and SVGIG (reference sequence). This CDR3 contains 13 residues. Trimming left V 5 bases short and J 0 bases short, with 8 bases between. The CDR3 region has the DNA TGTGCCTGGTCAGGGGATAGCAATCAGCCCCAGCATTTT. It codes for CAWSGDSNQPQHF.

The V call is TRBV5-1, the J call TRBJ2-7; tentatively, D is TRBD1 (5 bases). Trimming shortened V by 0 bases and J by 6 bases, and 13 bases separated the two germline ends. This CDR3 is 14 amino acids long. Germline values: CDR1 SGHRS, CDR2 YFSETQ. The chain's CDR3 is CASSLDRRQGEQYF. As DNA, the CDR3 is TGCGCCAGCAGCTTGGATAGACGGCAGGGCGAGCAGTACTTC.

The table lists this clone with a few counts. CDR3 bases: TGTGCCAGCTCACCGAGGGGGCGTCCCACAGATACGCAGTATTTT. Protein sequence: CASSPRGRPTDTQYF. The chain is built from TRBV18 and TRBJ2-3; 7 bases are a match to TRBD1. This CDR3 is 15 amino acids long. J was trimmed by 2 bases and V by 3 bases; bases with no gene match: 5. Germline V gene sequence: CDR1 KGHSH, CDR2 LQKENI.

The chain combines TRBV6-5 with TRBJ2-2; D is ambiguous. CDR3 length equals 15 residues. V lost 0 bases and J lost 7, with 12 bases in between. Germline V gene lookup returns CDR1 MNHEY and CDR2 SVGAGI. Here the CDR3 reads CASSYSETNDGELFF. CDR3 bases: TGTGCCAGCAGTTACTCGGAGACCAACGACGGGGAGCTGTTTTTT.

J is TRBJ2-7 and V is TRBV6-6; the D gene is possibly TRBD1 (6 bases). From germline, CDR1 is MNHNY and CDR2 SVGAGI (reference sequence). This CDR3 is 14 amino acids long. Trimming removed 1 base at V and 9 bases at J, with 16 bases between. CDR3 in amino acids: CASSYLTGSQGQYF. The CDR3, as DNA: TGTGCCAGCAGTTACTTAACAGGGAGCCAGGGGCAGTACTTC.

The chain carries TRBV28 and TRBJ1-5; TRBD1 matches at 10 bases. The J segment lost 7 bases and the V segment lost 6 bases, leaving 15 bases of the junction unmatched. This CDR3 is built from 17 residues. Germline V gene data show CDR1 as MDHEN and CDR2 as SYDVKM. The CDR3 DNA reads TGTGCCAGCAGCCCCACCCGGGACAGGGGAGTTGGGCAGCCCCAGCATTTT. This translates into CASSPTRDRGVGQPQHF.

The rearrangement joins TRBV11-3 to TRBJ2-2; 7 positions agree with TRBD2. The CDR3 contains 16 residues. CDR1 is SGHNT and CDR2 is YENEEA in the germline V gene. The V gene end was trimmed by 1 base and the J gene end by 2 bases; junction bases not matched to a gene: 4. Written as DNA, the CDR3 is TGTGCCAGCAGCTTAGGCGGGAGTTCCAACACCGGGGAGCTGTTTTTT. Amino acids: CASSLGGSSNTGELFF.

This clone is a singleton in its sample. The chain links TRBV5-1 to TRBJ1-2, with 10 bases fitting TRBD1. Losses at the gene ends were 1 base for V and 3 bases for J; bases not matched to a gene: 9. The germline V gene encodes CDR1 SGHRS and CDR2 YFSETQ. The CDR3 length is 17 residues. DNA for the CDR3: TGCGCCAGCAGCTTGACCCCACGGACAGGGGGTGACTATGGCTACACCTTC. Translating gives CASSLTPRTGGDYGYTF.

CDR3 amino acids: CASSLLAGGPNEQFF. The DNA for the CDR3 is TGTGCCAGCAGCTTGCTAGCGGGAGGGCCCAATGAGCAGTTCTTC. V and J are TRBV5-6 and TRBJ2-1, with 12 bases aligning to TRBD2. Germline CDR1 reads SGHDT; CDR2 reads YYEEEE. Unmatched junction bases numbered 2, after V lost 1 base and J lost 6 bases. The CDR3 totals 15 residues. The whole variable domain, remainder taken from reference TRBV5-6 and TRBJ2-1, is DAGVTQSPTHLIKTRGQQVTLRCSPKSGHDTVSWYQQALGQGPQFIFQYYEEEERQRGNFPDRFSGHQFPNYSSELNVNALLLGDSALYLCASSLLAGGPNEQFFGPGTRLTVL.

The chain carries TRBV6-1 and TRBJ2-1; a possible D gene is TRBD2 (6 bases). Germline-derived CDR1 and CDR2 are MNHNS and SASEGT. This CDR3 region has 13 residues. V gave up 7 bases and J gave up 4 bases, with 11 bases separating them. The CDR3 here is CASKLSGYNEQFF. The CDR3 DNA follows: TGTGCCAGCAAACTTAGCGGTTACAATGAGCAGTTCTTC.

The V gene is TRBV28, the J gene TRBJ1-4; possible D gene TRBD1, 5 bases. Germline CDR1 MDHEN, CDR2 SYDVKM. V was cut by 3 bases and J by 8 bases, with 10 bases left in between. The length of the CDR3 is 13 residues. The CDR3 sequence: CASSFGGPEKLFF. As DNA, the CDR3 is TGTGCCAGCAGTTTTGGGGGACCCGAAAAACTGTTTTTT.

The chain has TRBV25-1 and TRBJ1-2, with no clear D. From germline, CDR1 is MGHDK and CDR2 SYGVNS. CDR3 length: 13 residues. The V end lost 2 bases, the J end lost 2 bases, and 6 bases lay between the germline ends. This chain's CDR3 is CASSEHGNYGYTF. DNA for the CDR3: TGTGCCAGCAGTGAACACGGAAACTATGGCTACACCTTC.

The chain is built from TRBV30 and TRBJ2-2; D is perhaps TRBD1 or TRBD2 (5 bases each). The V end was cut by 8 bases, the J end by 4 bases, with 23 bases between. The length of the CDR3 is 16 residues. CDR1 is GTSNPN, CDR2 SVGIG, per germline (reference sequence). The DNA for the CDR3 is TGTGCCCTTTTATCCGCTCCGGGACGTTTCACCGGGGAGCTGTTTTTT. Protein: CALLSAPGRFTGELFF.

The chain couples TRBV14 to TRBJ1-3; tentative D call: TRBD1 (6 bases). The CDR3 totals 14 residues. V was pared by 5 bases and J by 3 bases, with 11 bases between. Germline V gives CDR1 SGHDN, CDR2 FVKESK. CDR3 amino acids: CASSYGTLGNTIYF. The CDR3 nucleotides are TGTGCCAGCAGCTACGGGACACTTGGAAACACCATATATTTT.

The chain joins TRBV1 to TRBJ2-3; the table's TRBD2 call for D was not verified on the DNA. TRBV1 is recorded as a pseudogene. This CDR3 is 15 amino acids long. The CDR3 nucleotides are TGCACCAGCAGGGCGGGAGGCTATCCGGGTTTTACGCAGTATTTT. Its protein product is CTSRAGGYPGFTQYF.

The chain employs TRBV2 and TRBJ2-7; TRBD2 might be the D (6 bases). Germline assignment: CDR1 SNHLY and CDR2 FYNNEI. Trimming stripped 5 bases from V and 3 bases from J, with 14 bases between. CDR3 size: 14 residues. CDR3 sequence reads: CASSKPLGGYEQYF. The CDR3 region has the DNA TGTGCCAGCAGTAAACCTCTGGGGGGCTACGAGCAGTACTTC.

The chain joins TRBV28 to TRBJ2-4; the match to TRBD1 covers 8 bases. From germline, CDR1 is MDHEN and CDR2 SYDVKM. Losses at the gene ends were 5 bases for V and 12 bases for J; bases not matched to a gene: 21. The CDR3 has 17 amino acids. The CDR3 reads CASSPLGQRQGWRNQYF. The CDR3 DNA reads TGTGCCAGCAGTCCACTCGGCCAAAGACAGGGGTGGAGAAATCAGTACTTC.

V is TRBV6-5 and J is TRBJ2-1, with a tentative D call TRBD2 (6 bases). Germline-derived CDR1 and CDR2 are MNHEY and SVGAGI. The CDR3 sequence is 13 residues long. V gave up 6 bases and J gave up 0 bases, with 6 bases separating them. The CDR3: CASRDYSYNEQFF. The CDR3 DNA is TGTGCCAGCAGGGACTACTCCTACAATGAGCAGTTCTTC.